This T cell receptor beta chain was sequenced for a study of T cells of healthy individuals. MiXCR, applied by TCRdb to the 5' RACE reads, yields one record per CDR3 protein. The sample consists of more than 60,000 distinct CDR3 sequences, 15% to 20% of them appearing once. There are 13 residues in the CDR3. The V and J ends lost 5 bases and 2 bases, in that order; junction bases with no gene match: 1. Germline V lookup: CDR1 SGHRS, CDR2 YFSETQ. The chain couples TRBV5-1 to TRBJ2-5, with 9 bases fitting TRBD1. The sequence came from a human donor in good health. CDR3 nucleotide sequence: TGCGCCAGCAGTGGACAGGGGCAAGAGACCCAGTACTTC. Translation gives CASSGQGQETQYF.